This paragraph covers one T cell receptor (beta chain) sequence. CDR3 length: 18 residues. CDR1 and CDR2 (germline): ENHRY, SYGVKD. The V end was cut by 7 bases, the J end by 1 base, with 25 bases between. Original data processing: Estimation of nucleated cell counts was performed using reference gene primer amplification. The method was immunoSEQ multiplex PCR; TCRdb's version includes in-frame clones alone and lacks a portion of them. That table furnishes V, J and clone size, whereas the DNA furnished D and trimming. The repertoire consists of roughly 60,000 clones, with 70% to 90% occurring once and the leading ten covering more than 1%. The source of the sample is a study of blood T cell repertoires in COVID-19. Whole-study context: There were acute and convalescent COVID-19 samples, and they came from the United States, Italy and Spain. Sample material is recorded as cDNA or gDNA derived from T cells, B-cell-depleted T cells, or PBMCs.

Source material: peripheral blood. This receptor was taken from a man aged 70 or older with acute or convalescent COVID-19. The chain carries TRBV10-3 and TRBJ1-2; unclear D gene. The CDR3 bases are TGTGCCATCAACGGAAAGTCTCAAGGAGGAACCGTTAACTATGGCTACACCTTC. It specifies CAINGKSQGGTVNYGYTF.